The next 27 T cell receptor beta chains were all read from a single sample in a study. TCRdb analysed the 5' RACE reads with MiXCR anew, one entry per CDR3 protein. Of about 57,000 distinct CDR3 sequences detected, more than 25% appear once; the ten largest clones hold about 3%. The material sequenced was tumor-infiltrating memory CD4+ T cells sorted from the breast tumor. Subset in this sample: memory CD4+ T cells, CD4+CD45RO+CD25-. The receptor source for this set is a female donor with breast cancer.

This clonotype is labeled as medium-sized. The gene calls are TRBV9 and TRBJ2-1; TRBD1 agrees at 11 bases. V was pared by 2 bases and J by 6 bases, with 7 bases of the junction left unmatched. The CDR3 is made up of 16 amino acids. In germline, CDR1 is SGDLS, CDR2 YYNGEE. CDR3 loop: CASSVTGQGAFNEQFF. The CDR3 DNA sequence: TGTGCCAGCAGCGTCACAGGACAGGGGGCCTTCAATGAGCAGTTCTTC.

This clonotype was observed a few times. The J gene is TRBJ2-7, the V gene TRBV7-2; D gene uncertain. There are 15 residues in the CDR3. V dropped 3 bases and J dropped 5 bases, with 17 bases sitting between them. Germline lookup yields CDR1 SGHTA and CDR2 FQGNSA. The CDR3 protein is CASSFMVGVVNEQYF. DNA of the CDR3: TGTGCCAGCAGCTTTATGGTTGGAGTAGTAAACGAGCAGTACTTC.

This clonotype was seen a few times. The rearrangement joins TRBV5-1 to TRBJ2-7; 7 positions match TRBD2. Germline V gene lookup returns CDR1 SGHRS and CDR2 YFSETQ. The V and J ends lost 4 bases and 0 bases, in that order; junction bases with no gene match: 4. The CDR3 is 14 amino acids. For the CDR3, the DNA is TGCGCCAGCAGCAAAGGCGGGGGCTCCTACGAGCAGTACTTC. Protein product: CASSKGGGSYEQYF.

This clonotype was observed a handful of times. CDR3 sequence (DNA): TGTGCCAGCAGCCCAGGGGCTAGCCGGTTCGGGGAGCTGTTTTTT. Encoded protein: CASSPGASRFGELFF. The chain uses TRBV5-6 and TRBJ2-2; the D gene is possibly TRBD1 (6 bases). V gave up 4 bases and J gave up 7 bases, with 17 bases separating them. Germline assignment: CDR1 SGHDT and CDR2 YYEEEE. This CDR3 has 15 amino acids.

This clonotype turned up a few times. The junction departs from the called germline gene at one end, perhaps through a read error. This chain connects TRBV4-3 to TRBJ2-3; 8 positions agree with TRBD2. The germline CDR1 and CDR2 sequences are LGHNA and YSLEER. This CDR3 has 16 amino acids. CDR3 loop: CASSQGTGGYTDTQYF. The CDR3 DNA reads as TGTGCCAGCAGCCAAGGAACGGGAGGGTACACAGATACGCAGTATTTT.

The rearrangement links TRBV7-3 to TRBJ1-6; maybe TRBD1 (5 bases). The V end was cut by 2 bases, the J end by 7 bases, with 9 bases between. Germline V gene lookup returns CDR1 SGHTA and CDR2 FQGTGA. This CDR3 has 14 residues. CDR3: CASSLQGRNSPLHF. CDR3 sequence (DNA): TGTGCCAGCAGCTTACAGGGCAGAAATTCACCCCTCCACTTT.

This sequence joins TRBV11-3 and TRBJ2-3, with 8 bases identical to TRBD1. Germline V gives CDR1 SGHNT, CDR2 YENEEA. This CDR3 is built from 15 residues. The J segment lost 2 bases and the V segment lost 7 bases, leaving 8 bases of the junction unmatched. In DNA, the CDR3 is TGTGCCAGCACCAGGACAGGGTTGATCACAGATACGCAGTATTTT. Protein sequence: CASTRTGLITDTQYF.

This clonotype was counted at least ten times. The rearrangement uses TRBV20-1 and TRBJ1-1; D remains unclear. Germline CDR1 reads DFQATT; CDR2 reads SNEGSKA (reference sequence). This CDR3 is 11 amino acids long. Trimming took 3 bases from V and 5 from J, leaving 7 bases between them. The CDR3 coding sequence is TGCAGTGCTAGTACGCGTACTGAAGCTTTCTTT. It yields the protein CSASTRTEAFF.

This clonotype was seen a few times. The chain links TRBV20-1 to TRBJ2-7, with 8 positions matching TRBD2. The CDR3 consists of 14 residues. The germline V gene has CDR1 DFQATT and CDR2 SNEGSKA (reference sequence). V shed 5 bases, J shed 6 bases, and the junction held 12 bases outside the gene matches. The DNA for the CDR3 is TGCAGTGCTGGACATGCAGCGGGAGTAACCGAGCAGTACTTC. Protein sequence: CSAGHAAGVTEQYF.

The CDR3 loop is CASKAGTRTDTQYF. The DNA of the CDR3 is TGTGCCAGCAAAGCCGGGACACGCACAGATACGCAGTATTTT. The rearrangement links TRBV6-6 to TRBJ2-3; a possible D gene is TRBD1 (6 bases). This CDR3 spans 14 amino acids. Trimming took off 7 bases at V and 1 base at J, with 12 bases between the two ends. CDR1 MNHNY and CDR2 SVGAGI come from the germline V gene (reference sequence).

This clonotype came up a few times. The V and J genes are TRBV20-1 and TRBJ2-7; D could derive from TRBD1 or TRBD2 (7 bases each). The V and J ends lost 6 bases and 2 bases respectively, with 17 bases between them. The CDR3 has 14 residues. CDR1 is DFQATT, CDR2 SNEGSKA, per germline (reference sequence). The DNA of the CDR3 is TGCAGTGCCATCAGGGGGGGCGCGGCCTACGAGCAGTACTTC. Its protein is CSAIRGGAAYEQYF.

The chain couples TRBV5-1 to TRBJ2-3, with 7 bases lining up with TRBD1. In germline, CDR1 is SGHRS, CDR2 YFSETQ. The CDR3 loop spans 14 amino acids. With V trimmed by 2 bases and J by 1 base, 1 base remained unmatched. The DNA for the CDR3 is TGCGCCAGCAGCTTCGGACAGGGCACAGATACGCAGTATTTT. Translation: CASSFGQGTDTQYF.

The rearrangement links TRBV27 to TRBJ1-2, with D unclear. Germline values: CDR1 MNHEY, CDR2 SMNVEV (reference sequence). The CDR3 totals 12 residues. V lost 6 bases, J lost 8 bases, and 13 bases lay in between. The CDR3 region has the DNA TGTGCCAGCAGCGAGTTGTCGAGGGGCTACACCTTC. Encoded protein: CASSELSRGYTF.

V and J are TRBV4-1 and TRBJ1-2, with D possibly TRBD1 on 6 matching bases. V was pared by 4 bases and J by 5 bases, with 17 bases between. This CDR3 contains 15 residues. Germline CDR1 is MGHRA and CDR2 is YSYEKL. The CDR3 DNA is TGCGCCAGCAGCCCCCTAGGGGGGGGACTTTATGGCTACACCTTC. Its translation is CASSPLGGGLYGYTF.

This sequence joins TRBV5-1 and TRBJ2-3; D remains unclear. Germline lookup yields CDR1 SGHRS and CDR2 YFSETQ. V was pared by 7 bases and J by 0 bases, with 12 bases between. The CDR3 extends over 14 amino acids. This CDR3 is CASRPGSSTDTQYF. In nucleotides, the CDR3 is TGCGCCAGCCGGCCCGGGTCTAGCACAGATACGCAGTATTTT.

This clonotype showed up just a few times. The J gene is TRBJ2-5, the V gene TRBV4-2, with D maybe TRBD1 (5 bases). CDR3 length equals 14 residues. The V gene lost 2 bases and the J gene lost 2 bases, with 9 bases spanning the gap. CDR1 and CDR2 (germline): LGHNA, YNFKEQ. CDR3 amino acids: CASSQQDKQETQYF. CDR3 bases: TGTGCCAGCAGCCAACAGGACAAGCAAGAGACCCAGTACTTC.

This clonotype was seen only a few times. Its ends do not fully match the called genes, so a read error is possible. The rearrangement uses TRBV6-2 or TRBV6-3 and TRBJ2-7; D is possibly TRBD2 (5 bases). Germline lookup yields CDR1 MNHEY and CDR2 SVGEGT. The CDR3 has 14 amino acids. DNA of the CDR3: TGTGTCAGCAGTTCGGAACTAGTTATTAGCGAGCAGTACTTC. Translation gives CVSSSELVISEQYF.

The chain employs TRBV15 and TRBJ2-5; TRBD2 is a possible D gene (6 bases). Trimming cost V 5 bases and J 0 bases, with 16 bases left between them. This CDR3 contains 16 residues. Germline CDR1 and CDR2: LNHNV and YYDKDF (reference sequence). The CDR3 protein is CATSGGENPNQETQYF. The DNA of the CDR3 is TGTGCCACCAGCGGAGGGGAAAACCCCAACCAAGAGACCCAGTACTTC.

This clonotype was seen once. The chain carries TRBV6-1 and TRBJ2-7; 8 bases match TRBD1. Germline CDR1 and CDR2: MNHNS and SASEGT. The CDR3 contains 14 residues. Trimming at V came to 5 bases and at J to 2 bases, leaving 5 bases not matched to a gene. In DNA, the CDR3 is TGTGCCAGCAGTACCCGGGACAGGCCCTACGAGCAGTACTTC. It yields the protein CASSTRDRPYEQYF.

The chain combines TRBV5-1 with TRBJ1-1, with a possible D match to TRBD1 (6 bases). Germline CDR1 is SGHRS and CDR2 is YFSETQ. The germline V and J ends were trimmed by 10 bases and 5 bases, with 15 bases remaining between them. This CDR3 region has 12 residues. The CDR3 DNA follows: TGCGCCGGCAACAGGGATCGGACTGAAGCTTTCTTT. Translated, it gives CAGNRDRTEAFF.

The gene calls are TRBV5-5 and TRBJ2-1; unclear D gene. The germline CDR1 and CDR2 sequences are SGHKS and YYEKEE (reference sequence). V was pared by 4 bases and J by 3 bases, with 17 bases between. This CDR3 is 16 amino acids long. The CDR3 DNA reads TGTGCCAGCAGCCCCCAACCAGGATTCAGCTACAATGAGCAGTTCTTC. Its protein is CASSPQPGFSYNEQFF. Complete variable domain (other parts from reference TRBV5-5 and TRBJ2-1): DAGVTQSPTHLIKTRGQQVTLRCSPISGHKSVSWYQQVLGQGPQFIFQYYEKEERGRGNFPDRFSARQFPNYSSELNVNALLLGDSALYLCASSPQPGFSYNEQFFGPGTRLTVL.

This clonotype appeared a few times. The rearrangement joins TRBV11-3 to TRBJ2-7; D not resolved. Germline CDR1 SGHNT, CDR2 YENEEA. The V end was cut by 5 bases, the J end by 5 bases, with 13 bases between. The CDR3 is 13 amino acids. CDR3 DNA: TGTGCCAGCAGCCTCGAGGATAGGGACGAGCAGTACTTC. As protein: CASSLEDRDEQYF.

The chain carries TRBV5-5 and TRBJ2-5; no firm D call. This CDR3 spans 13 amino acids. V dropped 0 bases and J dropped 5 bases, with 8 bases sitting between them. Germline CDR1 and CDR2: SGHKS and YYEKEE (reference sequence). As DNA, the CDR3 is TGTGCCAGCAGCTTGGGCCCTACGGAGACCCAGTACTTC. Protein: CASSLGPTETQYF. The full variable domain, rest sourced from reference TRBV5-5 and TRBJ2-5, is DAGVTQSPTHLIKTRGQQVTLRCSPISGHKSVSWYQQVLGQGPQFIFQYYEKEERGRGNFPDRFSARQFPNYSSELNVNALLLGDSALYLCASSLGPTETQYFGPGTRLLVL.

In its sample, this clonotype was seen a few times. The chain employs TRBV12-3 or TRBV12-4 and TRBJ2-7; D unresolved. The CDR3 is 12 residues long. Trimming stripped 4 bases from V and 6 bases from J, with 10 bases between. DNA for the CDR3: TGTGCCAGCAGTTACGGACCAGGCGAGCAGTACTTC. Translation: CASSYGPGEQYF.

Of note for this clonotype: A much larger clone sits a single nucleotide away, making a read error possible. V and J are TRBV7-6 and TRBJ2-5; D gene uncertain. The ends were cut back, 3 bases at V and 2 bases at J, with 7 bases in the middle. CDR1 SGHVS and CDR2 FNYEAQ come from the germline V gene. This CDR3 region has 13 residues. The CDR3 DNA reads TGTGCCAGCAGCTTCGGAAAGCAAGAGACCCAGTACTTC. Translation: CASSFGKQETQYF.

V and J are TRBV12-3 or TRBV12-4 and TRBJ1-4; tentatively, D is TRBD1 (5 bases). CDR3 length: 14 amino acids. V shed 3 bases and J shed 7 bases, with 12 bases lying between them. The CDR3 DNA follows: TGTGCCAGCAGTTTCGGGGGGTCTCGTGAAAAACTGTTTTTT. The encoded protein is CASSFGGSREKLFF.

This chain links TRBV6-5 with TRBJ2-7; possibly TRBD1 for D (6 bases). CDR1 MNHEY and CDR2 SVGAGI come from the germline V gene. This CDR3 is 14 amino acids long. V was cut by 4 bases and J by 1 base, with 11 bases left in between. The CDR3 loop reads CASSFRGGSYEQYF. CDR3 sequence (DNA): TGTGCCAGCAGTTTCAGGGGTGGGTCCTACGAGCAGTACTTC.